This T cell receptor beta chain appears in the sequencing data of a study of cytomegalovirus exposure and HLA in healthy donors (dated by TCRdb to about 2017). Regarding the complete study: An earlier analysis of approximately 550 of the donors reported roughly 300 Gb of sequence data and 100 million to 140 million unique TCR beta sequences from approximately 180 million T cells. An early release covering about 600 HLA-typed donors comprised approximately 290 gigabases of sequencing data and about 90 million unique TCR sequences. Of the 398 genotyped donors, over 65% fell in the genetic ancestry cluster associated with self-reported Caucasian donors. The aim of the study was to test whether cataloging public T cell receptors could identify signatures of past pathogen exposure. The study profiled the T cell repertoires of 500 to 800 subjects by immunosequencing and related them to cytomegalovirus serostatus. A separate validation cohort of more than 100 different subjects was used in addition to the approximately 610-subject first cohort. To predict cytomegalovirus infection status, the study brought together high-throughput TCR immunosequencing, statistical association of individual TCRs with disease status, and machine learning. A later analysis re-analyzed previously published TCR beta repertoires from about 730 donors and added high-resolution HLA genotyping to study TCR occurrence patterns. Rather than using new phenotypic data, the later analysis identified candidate immune exposures from TCR beta sequences and from how often those sequences occurred across donors. To decide whether each TCR beta V gene segment behaved as functional or pseudogenic, an earlier analysis of approximately 590 of the donors relied on high-throughput TCR beta sequencing. Donor age, sex, ethnicity and CMV serostatus were collected together with the repertoire data. In a later genetic analysis, genome-wide SNP genotypes for about 55% of the roughly 700 donors were used, and that subset was treated as a discovery cohort. All discovery cohort repertoires had been generated on a single sequencing platform. HLA typing covered class I and class II loci at four-digit resolution. The number of donors typed differed by locus, with about 629-630 for A, B, C, DRB1 and DQB1, more than 500 for DQA1, 600 to 610 for DPA1, and around 450 for DPB1. A handful of DR-DQ haplotypes were handled as single units for association and clustering because linkage in the cohort was strong. Among 398 genotyped donors of the cohort, an average of about 240,000 unique TCR beta nucleotide sequences were sequenced per donor, about a sixth of them non-productive.

The germline V gene encodes CDR1 MNHEY and CDR2 SMNVEV (reference sequence). From V the trimming removes 1 base and from J it removes 9 bases, while the gene matches leave 5 bases of the junction unaccounted for. Including the terminal cysteine and phenylalanine, the CDR3 comprises 16 residues. The sequence is cut down to CDR3 DNA, 48 bases in frame from base 1. In regard to this clone: Its antigen remains undetermined. Qualities for individual bases were not recorded, and no much larger clone is one base off.

Libraries were made using the immunoSEQ multiplex PCR assay. The multiplex PCR relied on a mix of 60 forward primers for TCR Vbeta segments and 13 reverse primers for TCR Jbeta segments. A multiplex PCR assay on genomic DNA amplified the CDR3 region of rearranged TCR beta genes. Amplified TCR beta libraries were sequenced as 87-base-pair reads on the Illumina HiSeq System. In the paper's pipeline: In a later analysis, 70 million to 95 million unique TCR beta chains were counted across the approximately 640 repertoires, and roughly 11 million of these chains were shared by at least two donors. A nearest-neighbor algorithm error-corrected the raw reads and collapsed the reads into unique sequences, merging closely related sequences to remove PCR and sequencing errors. V, D and J gene segments were assigned by aligning CDR3 sequences to IMGT reference sequences. Each retained sequence needed at least a six-nucleotide match to both a V gene segment and a J gene segment. Rearrangements were called productive when the CDR3 lacked stop codons and stayed in frame with V and J; all others were non-productive. Following IMGT convention, CDR3 was defined as the stretch from the second conserved V-encoded cysteine to the conserved J-encoded phenylalanine. Sequences without an unambiguous match to a single V gene segment were excluded from the earlier analysis of about 630 of the donors. In an earlier analysis of approximately 610 of the donors, V segments were called functional above 56.7% productive rearrangements and were called segregating when the between-donor standard deviation exceeded 5%. A statistical classification framework was developed to diagnose cytomegalovirus status using the catalog of TCR beta chain sequences. V and J gene assignment, in a later analysis, came from comparing TCR nucleotide sequences with IMGT/GENE-DB human TR gene sequences. A later analysis assigned CDR3 sequences and most-parsimonious VDJ recombination scenarios with the TCRdist pipeline. In a later analysis, every TCR beta chain was defined by the combination of its CDR3 amino acid sequence and its V-gene family, and reads without a unique V-gene family were dropped. To address suspected cross-contamination and a sequencing artifact, a later analysis removed a few hundred highly shared, low-generation-probability nucleotide sequences. In a later analysis, a clonal expansion index for each public chain was calculated from normalized within-repertoire ranks of inferred template counts. In a later analysis, generation probabilities were computed using a VDJ recombination model fitted to out-of-frame rearrangements, and the results were checked against IGoR. In a later analysis, TCR-TCR, TCR-HLA and TCR-CMV co-occurrence was scored with hypergeometric tests, and a repertoire-size bias correction was applied to TCR pairs. False discovery rates were estimated in a later analysis by permuting HLA or CMV assignments 20 times. In a later analysis, co-occurring TCRs were grouped using DBSCAN, and TCRdist sequence similarity was added for clustering within HLA-allele-positive subsets. For co-occurrence clustering, repertoires with fewer than 30,000 or more than 120,000 public chains were excluded, along with five repertoires with anomalous nucleotide sharing. Held by TCRdb, this immuneACCESS table contains in-frame sequences only and omits some clones. Under half of the omission traces to an unresolved V gene where checked; the cause of the rest is unknown. The DNA was the basis for D and trimming; V, J and clone size are from that table. The sample table shows 160,000 or so clones, and 65% to 85% are seen once. The ten biggest clones cover roughly 7.7% of the sample.

The cohort was made up of about 670 healthy bone marrow donors. Cohort members were all nominally healthy when sampled, although unrecorded immune exposures were likely present. The donor tested CMV seropositive and was one of the 289 seropositive cohort members. A peripheral blood sample was provided by each donor, and peripheral blood mononuclear cells were used for TCR beta sequencing. The Qiagen DNeasy Blood Extraction Kit was used to extract genomic DNA from the blood cell samples. Overall study results and their limits: Roughly uniform sequencing depth across donors was assumed in presence/absence analyses, although this assumption may not hold. Because counts were too low, more than 15 rarely observed V segments, including chromosome 9 orphons, were left out of the earlier analysis of approximately 580 of the donors. A further reported finding was that TCR beta sequences accurately predicted the HLA-A and HLA-B alleles for most subjects in the first cohort. Only TCR beta chains were sequenced in this cohort, and the absence of alpha or paired-chain data limited detectable features. In a later analysis, several top co-occurrence clusters were reported to appear linked to parvovirus B19, influenza, CMV and Epstein-Barr virus. Some IMGT-functional V segments, including TRBV6-2 and TRBV6-3, could not be distinguished by the 87-base-pair reads and were therefore excluded. The study gave a list of around 170 TCR beta chains associated with cytomegalovirus. Because HLA typing was missing for some donors at each locus, association tests included only the typed subset. A later analysis found that TCR association rates varied across HLA loci, with DRB1 alleles showing the most associated TCRs and HLA-C alleles the fewest. Linkage disequilibrium might explain the correlated functional status among segregating V segments, but an unknown experimental factor could not be excluded. In a later genetic analysis, fewer N-insertions in productive TCRs were reported among donors in an Asian-associated ancestry cluster than the roughly 640-donor mean. CMV serostatus was the only immune exposure information available for the cohort. In a later analysis, most CMV-associated TCR beta chains were found to appear HLA-restricted, with HLA associations seemingly driven largely by CMV exposure. In vitro tests confirmed that a few of the cytomegalovirus-associated TCR beta chains recognize cytomegalovirus antigens. In both the original and validation cohorts, the classifier was reported to diagnose cytomegalovirus status with high specificity and sensitivity. Broadly in line with IMGT annotations, most TCR beta V segments showed up in productive rearrangements about 90% or about 30% of the time in an earlier analysis of 587 of the donors. Specific HLA alleles were associated with 16,951 TCR beta sequences at a false discovery rate of 0.05 in a later analysis. In a later analysis, HLA-associated TCR beta chains were found to be more clonally expanded and to have lower generation probabilities than equally common non-associated chains. According to the authors, the approach could potentially be generalized to other disease states and immunological phenotypes. While some public TCRs were present in many individuals, most TCR sequences turned up only very rarely across donors. The sequencing pipeline was judged likely to have produced a cluster of highly shared sequence variants as a technical artifact. An association between a missense DCLRE1C variant and V-gene and J-gene trimming of TCR beta chains was found in a later genetic analysis and replicated in an independent cohort. Strong co-occurrence of HLA alleles, especially DR and DQ, made assigning TCR associations to individual alleles difficult.

This clonotype was obtained from a woman in her twenties or thirties in good health and CMV-seropositive. The receptor chain draws on TRBV27 and TRBJ1-6; 11 bases in between match TRBD1. Sequenced material: PBMCs. The CDR3 region has the sequence CASSLLVGQGASPLHF. The base sequence is TGTGCCAGCAGTTTATTAGTTGGACAGGGGGCTTCACCCCTCCACTTT.